This record covers a single T cell receptor (beta chain). A second PCR, run for about 7 to 11 cycles, used a sample-barcoded 5' primer plus a J-beta primer mix. A single record per CDR3 protein comes from TCRdb applying MiXCR to the 5' RACE reads. The table has some 1.8 million distinct CDR3 sequences, about two fifths seen once. This entry comes from a study of blood T cells in healthy people across ages. Trimming left V 2 bases short and J 4 bases short, with 6 bases between. The germline gives CDR1 MNHEY, CDR2 SVGAGI. This CDR3 has 14 residues. The receptor was derived from a human donor in good health. V and J are TRBV6-5 and TRBJ1-6; D may be TRBD1 (5 bases). Specimen: blood. The CDR3 sequence: CASSYRGYNSPLHF. CDR3 coding DNA: TGTGCCAGCAGTTACAGGGGTTATAATTCACCCCTCCACTTT.